The clone carrying this TCR beta chain showed up just a few times. No antigen is known for it. TCR beta CDR3 sequences were amplified from RNA transcripts. The HTBI primer set was used in a first-round RT-PCR of the TCR CDR3. TCRdb re-called the multiplex PCR reads with MiXCR, one entry per CDR3 protein. The repertoire holds under 750,000 distinct CDR3 sequences, with over 15% as singletons. The data were taken from a study of T cells in Graves' hyperthyroidism and ophthalmopathy. General study findings and limits: A model of 13 V-J features distinguished ophthalmopathy from stable hyperthyroidism.

For the diagnoses, clinical symptoms, serum thyroxine and TRAb, thyroid ultrasound and orbital computed tomography were used. Germline V gene lookup returns CDR1 SGHRS and CDR2 YFSETQ. The CDR3 runs to 12 residues. Trimming took 6 bases from V and 5 from J, leaving 11 bases between them. This receptor was taken from a woman aged 45-60 years with Graves' hyperthyroidism that later progressed to Graves' ophthalmopathy. The chain recombines TRBV5-1 with TRBJ1-1, with D perhaps TRBD1 (6 bases). The sample comprised blood. CDR3 region: CASTGAETEAFF. The DNA of the CDR3 is TGCGCCAGCACGGGGGCAGAGACTGAAGCTTTCTTT.